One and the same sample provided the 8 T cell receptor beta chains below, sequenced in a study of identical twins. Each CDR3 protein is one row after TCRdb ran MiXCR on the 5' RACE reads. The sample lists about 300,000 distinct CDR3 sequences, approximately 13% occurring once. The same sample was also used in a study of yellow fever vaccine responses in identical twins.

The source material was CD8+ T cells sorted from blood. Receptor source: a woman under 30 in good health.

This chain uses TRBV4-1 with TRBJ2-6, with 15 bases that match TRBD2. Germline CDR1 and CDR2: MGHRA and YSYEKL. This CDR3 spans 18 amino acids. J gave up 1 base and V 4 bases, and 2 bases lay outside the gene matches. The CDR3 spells CASSLGTSGGSGANVLTF. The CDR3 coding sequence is TGCGCCAGCAGCCTCGGGACTAGCGGGGGGTCTGGGGCCAACGTCCTGACTTTC.

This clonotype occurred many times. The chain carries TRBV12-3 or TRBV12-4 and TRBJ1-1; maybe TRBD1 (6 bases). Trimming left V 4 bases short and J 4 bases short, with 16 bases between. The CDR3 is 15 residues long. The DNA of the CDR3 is TGTGCCAGCAGTTCCCTAGCAGGGGCGGGCACTGAAGCTTTCTTT. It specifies CASSSLAGAGTEAFF.

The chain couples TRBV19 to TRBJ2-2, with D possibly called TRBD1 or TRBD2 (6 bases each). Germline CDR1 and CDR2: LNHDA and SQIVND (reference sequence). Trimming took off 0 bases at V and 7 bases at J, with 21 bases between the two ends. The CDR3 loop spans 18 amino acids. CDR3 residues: CASSIERSRGGGNGELFF. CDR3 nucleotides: TGTGCCAGTAGTATAGAAAGAAGTAGAGGAGGGGGAAACGGGGAGCTGTTTTTT.

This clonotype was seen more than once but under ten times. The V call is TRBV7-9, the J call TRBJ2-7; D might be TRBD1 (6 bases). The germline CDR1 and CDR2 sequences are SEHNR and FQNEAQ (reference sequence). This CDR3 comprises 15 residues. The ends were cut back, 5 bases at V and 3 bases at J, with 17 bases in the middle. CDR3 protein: CASSPTTGSHYEQYF. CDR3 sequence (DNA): TGTGCCAGCAGCCCAACGACAGGTTCGCACTACGAGCAGTACTTC.

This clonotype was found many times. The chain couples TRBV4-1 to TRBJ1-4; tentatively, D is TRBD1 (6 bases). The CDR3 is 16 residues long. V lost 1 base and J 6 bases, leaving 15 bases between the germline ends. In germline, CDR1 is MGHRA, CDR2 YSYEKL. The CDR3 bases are TGCGCCAGCAGCCAAGCATACTCGACAGGTGATGAAAAACTGTTTTTT. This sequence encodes CASSQAYSTGDEKLFF.

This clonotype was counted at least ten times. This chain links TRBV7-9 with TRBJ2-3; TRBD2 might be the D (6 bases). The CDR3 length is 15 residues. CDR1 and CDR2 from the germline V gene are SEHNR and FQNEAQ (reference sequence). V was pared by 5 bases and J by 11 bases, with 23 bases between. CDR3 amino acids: CASSPRLDRGSWQYF. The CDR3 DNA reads TGTGCCAGCAGCCCCCGACTAGATCGTGGGTCTTGGCAGTATTTT.

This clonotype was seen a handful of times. CDR3 bases: TGTGCCAGCAGTTATAATGAAAAACTGTTTTTT. This codes for CASSYNEKLFF. This sequence joins TRBV28 and TRBJ1-4; no clear D. The CDR3 loop spans 11 amino acids. Germline lookup yields CDR1 MDHEN and CDR2 SYDVKM. V lost 4 bases to trimming and J lost 4 bases, with 1 base between them.

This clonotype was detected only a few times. The CDR3 sequence: CASSQARLHGYTF. The CDR3 DNA reads as TGTGCCAGCAGCCAAGCCCGCTTACACGGCTACACCTTC. V gene TRBV3-1 combines with J gene TRBJ1-2, with no clear D. From germline, CDR1 is LGHDT and CDR2 YNNKEL (reference sequence). The CDR3 spans 13 residues. V lost 1 base and J 8 bases, leaving 11 bases between the germline ends.